What follows are 12 T cell receptor beta chains derived from one specimen sequenced in a study of blood T cell repertoires in COVID-19. The data were produced by immunoSEQ multiplex PCR, yet TCRdb's version contains in-frame clones alone and is incomplete. The table records about 360,000 clones, about 86% of them present only once. Sequencing was done on a sample of peripheral blood. The receptors originated from a man aged 30 to 45 with active or convalescent COVID-19.

This clone was seen a handful of times. The chain combines TRBV9 with TRBJ2-1, with D uncertain. V was trimmed by 0 bases and J by 0 bases, leaving 7 bases between them. CDR3 length: 15 residues. Germline-derived CDR1 and CDR2 are SGDLS and YYNGEE. CDR3 sequence: CASSVERYSYNEQFF. The CDR3 bases are TGTGCCAGCAGCGTAGAGCGTTACTCCTACAATGAGCAGTTCTTC.

J is TRBJ2-7 and V is TRBV5-1, with a possible D match to TRBD1 (5 bases). From germline, CDR1 is SGHRS and CDR2 YFSETQ. The CDR3 loop spans 13 amino acids. Trimming removed 4 bases from V and 3 bases from J, with 11 bases in between. CDR3 sequence reads: CASSLGQFYEQYF. In nucleotides, the CDR3 is TGCGCCAGCAGCCTTGGACAATTCTACGAGCAGTACTTC.

The table lists this clone with a few counts. The rearrangement uses TRBV12-3 or TRBV12-4 and TRBJ2-1; D unclear. Deletions cut 2 bases from V and 7 bases from J, with 6 bases between. The CDR3 sequence is 12 residues long. CDR3 sequence: CASSLIGNEQFF. The CDR3 DNA reads as TGTGCCAGCAGTTTAATCGGGAATGAGCAGTTCTTC.

The chain links TRBV6-5 to TRBJ2-7, with D perhaps matching TRBD1 (5 bases). V lost 4 bases and J lost 3, with 10 bases in between. In germline, CDR1 is MNHEY, CDR2 SVGAGI. The CDR3 is made up of 13 amino acids. CDR3 bases: TGTGCCAGCAGTTTGGGGCAGGACTACGAGCAGTACTTC. It specifies CASSLGQDYEQYF.

This chain connects TRBV7-2 to TRBJ2-2; 9 positions agree with TRBD2. Trimming at V came to 1 base and at J to 4 bases, leaving 4 bases not matched to a gene. The CDR3 has 16 amino acids. Germline lookup yields CDR1 SGHTA and CDR2 FQGNSA. The CDR3 loop is CASSLDVSGSTGELFF. CDR3 bases: TGTGCCAGCAGCTTAGATGTTAGCGGGAGCACCGGGGAGCTGTTTTTT. Together with reference TRBV7-2 and TRBJ2-2, the CDR3 gives the full variable domain: GAGVSQSPSNKVTEKGKDVELRCDPISGHTALYWYRQSLGQGLEFLIYFQGNSAPDKSGLPSDRFSAERTGGSVSTLTIQRTQQEDSAVYLCASSLDVSGSTGELFFGEGSRLTVL.

This clone appeared a single time. This chain joins TRBV7-2 and TRBJ2-4; D is ambiguous. Trimming removed 5 bases at V and 5 bases at J, with 13 bases between. This CDR3 spans 14 amino acids. Germline V gene sequence: CDR1 SGHTA, CDR2 FQGNSA. DNA for the CDR3: TGTGCCAGCAGCCCCTCCCGCGGAGAAAACATTCAGTACTTC. Translating it yields CASSPSRGENIQYF.

The CDR3 protein is CATQWTEAYGYTF. CDR3 sequence (DNA): TGTGCCACCCAATGGACGGAGGCCTATGGCTACACCTTC. V is TRBV2 and J is TRBJ1-2; D gene ambiguous. Trimming pared 10 bases from V and 4 bases from J, leaving 16 bases between. The CDR3 runs to 13 residues. From germline, CDR1 is SNHLY and CDR2 FYNNEI. The full variable domain, completed using reference TRBV2 and TRBJ1-2, is EPEVTQTPSHQVTQMGQEVILRCVPISNHLYFYWYRQILGQKVEFLVSFYNNEISEKSEIFDDQFSVERPDGSNFTLKIRSTKLEDSAMYFCATQWTEAYGYTFGSGTRLTVV.

The sample holds one count of this clone. This chain uses TRBV19 with TRBJ1-1, with TRBD1 identical over 9 bases. The V and J ends lost 0 bases and 1 base, in that order; junction bases with no gene match: 12. In germline, CDR1 is LNHDA, CDR2 SQIVND (reference sequence). The CDR3 spans 19 residues. CDR3 DNA sequence: TGTGCCAGTAGTATAGACCTGGGCCGGGACAGGGTAAAGAACACTGAAGCTTTCTTT. It translates to CASSIDLGRDRVKNTEAFF. The full variable domain, with the rest looked up from reference TRBV19 and TRBJ1-1, is DGGITQSPKYLFRKEGQNVTLSCEQNLNHDAMYWYRQDPGQGLRLIYYSQIVNDFQKGDIAEGYSVSREKKESFPLTVTSAQKNPTAFYLCASSIDLGRDRVKNTEAFFGQGTRLTVV.

The V and J genes are TRBV5-1 and TRBJ2-7; tentative D call: TRBD2 (6 bases). This CDR3 has 15 residues. Looked up from germline, CDR1 is SGHRS and CDR2 is YFSETQ. Trimming took off 0 bases at V and 4 bases at J, with 14 bases between the two ends. The CDR3 region has the DNA TGCGCCAGCAGCTTGGCAACTAGCCCAGAGTACGAGCAGTACTTC. This translates into CASSLATSPEYEQYF.

The chain joins TRBV10-3 to TRBJ2-1; 9 nucleotides agree with TRBD2. With V trimmed by 3 bases and J by 4 bases, 7 bases remained unmatched. Germline values: CDR1 ENHRY, CDR2 SYGVKD. The CDR3 length is 16 residues. As DNA, the CDR3 is TGTGCCATCAGTGAAAAGGTAGCGGGAGCTTACAATGAGCAGTTCTTC. Encoded protein: CAISEKVAGAYNEQFF.

The genes are TRBV4-2 and TRBJ1-6; 9 bases fit TRBD1. CDR3 size: 14 residues. The trim removed 8 bases at V and 9 bases at J, leaving 8 bases unmatched. CDR1 and CDR2 (germline): LGHNA, YNFKEQ. CDR3 region: CASGGTGSRSPLHF. The CDR3 nucleotides read TGTGCCAGCGGAGGGACAGGGTCTCGTTCACCCCTCCACTTT.

The chain links TRBV10-3 to TRBJ1-3; D gene uncertain. CDR1 and CDR2 (germline): ENHRY, SYGVKD. Between the trimmed V and J ends, which lost 3 bases and 4 bases, there was a span of 4 bases. The CDR3 contains 12 residues. CDR3 sequence: CAISDIGNTIYF. CDR3 nucleotides: TGTGCCATCAGTGACATCGGAAACACCATATATTTT.